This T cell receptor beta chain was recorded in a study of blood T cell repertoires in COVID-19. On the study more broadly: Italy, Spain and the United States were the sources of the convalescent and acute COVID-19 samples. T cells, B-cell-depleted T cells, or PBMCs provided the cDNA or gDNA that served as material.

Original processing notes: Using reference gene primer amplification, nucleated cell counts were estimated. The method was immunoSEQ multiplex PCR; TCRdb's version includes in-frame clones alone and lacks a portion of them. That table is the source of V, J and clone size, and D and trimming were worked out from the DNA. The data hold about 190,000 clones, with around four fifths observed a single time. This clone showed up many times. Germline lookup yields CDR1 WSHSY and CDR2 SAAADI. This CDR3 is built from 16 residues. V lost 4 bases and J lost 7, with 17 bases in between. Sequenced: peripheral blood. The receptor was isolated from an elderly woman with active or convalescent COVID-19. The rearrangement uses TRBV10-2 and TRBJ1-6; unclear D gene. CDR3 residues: CASSAGRRFENSPLHF. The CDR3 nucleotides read TGCGCCAGCAGTGCTGGCAGGAGGTTTGAGAATTCACCCCTCCACTTT.